The rows below give T cell receptor beta chains drawn from one sample of a study of neoadjuvant anti-PD-1 for oral cavity cancer. Assay used: immunoSEQ multiplex PCR; TCRdb lists only in-frame clones, some missing. Of roughly 14,000 clones in the sample, 55% to 80% were seen once. Source: PBMCs, taken before nivolumab (anti-PD-1) treatment. The receptor set was obtained from a person aged 40-85 years with oral cavity squamous cell carcinoma. CDR3s include the opening cysteine and the closing phenylalanine or tryptophan. D genes are given only for firm matches. Clone size appears in some rows only: once, few, many, or a class for an expanded clone.

V,D,J,size,CDR3,DNA
TRBV20-1,.,TRBJ1-1,once,CSAGTTAEAFF,TGCAGTGCAGGGACAACAGCTGAAGCTTTCTTT
TRBV15,TRBD1,TRBJ2-5,.,CATSSGQGEEETQYF,TGTGCCACCAGCAGTGGACAGGGAGAGGAAGAGACCCAGTACTTC
TRBV28,.,TRBJ1-5,.,CASSLRGSNQPQHF,TGTGCCAGCAGTTTGAGGGGAAGCAATCAGCCCCAGCATTTT
TRBV6-5,TRBD1,TRBJ1-6,few,CASTKTGGNSPLHF,TGTGCCAGCACCAAGACAGGGGGCAACTCACCCCTCCACTTT
TRBV27,TRBD1,TRBJ1-4,few,CASSPGPGQSNEKLFF,TGTGCCAGCAGTCCAGGTCCGGGACAGTCAAATGAAAAACTGTTTTTT
TRBV6-4,.,TRBJ1-1,.,CASADGEHAEAFF,TGTGCCAGCGCCGACGGGGAGCACGCTGAAGCTTTCTTT
TRBV7-8,TRBD1,TRBJ2-7,once,CASSLTGQASHEQYF,TGTGCCAGCAGCCTTACGGGACAGGCGTCCCACGAGCAGTACTTC
TRBV27,.,TRBJ2-7,few,CASSLGGPSYEQYF,TGTGCCAGCAGTTTAGGCGGACCGTCCTACGAGCAGTACTTC
TRBV6-4,TRBD1,TRBJ1-1,few,CASSPGTGGRSTEAFF,TGTGCCAGCAGCCCCGGGACAGGGGGGAGAAGCACTGAAGCTTTCTTT
TRBV30,.,TRBJ1-1,.,CAWSPNWVAFF,TGTGCCTGGAGTCCTAATTGGGTAGCTTTCTTT
TRBV28,TRBD1,TRBJ1-5,.,CASSLGQGEMRAQHF,TGTGCCAGCAGTTTAGGACAGGGCGAGATGAGAGCCCAGCATTTT
TRBV6-5,TRBD1,TRBJ1-4,.,CASSYFGTGTEKLFF,TGTGCCAGCAGTTACTTCGGGACAGGGACTGAAAAACTGTTTTTT
TRBV2,TRBD1,TRBJ1-2,.,CASRLGQGAGGYTF,TGTGCCAGCAGGCTCGGACAGGGGGCCGGTGGCTACACCTTC
TRBV7-3,TRBD1,TRBJ1-1,.,CASSSPTGGEAFF,TGTGCCAGCAGCTCGCCCACAGGGGGCGAAGCTTTCTTT
TRBV10-2,.,TRBJ1-5,few,CASTEDIGPSQPQHF,TGCGCCAGCACTGAGGACATCGGTCCCAGCCAGCCCCAGCATTTT
TRBV7-9,.,TRBJ2-1,once,CASSFQTGTQYNEQFF,TGTGCCAGCAGTTTCCAAACCGGGACACAGTACAATGAGCAGTTCTTC
TRBV5-1,.,TRBJ2-7,.,CASSPGPEREQYF,TGCGCCAGCAGCCCGGGACCTGAGCGCGAGCAGTACTTC
TRBV5-1,.,TRBJ1-1,.,CASSLAGSMNTEAFF,TGCGCCAGCAGCTTGGCGGGATCCATGAACACTGAAGCTTTCTTT
TRBV15,TRBD1,TRBJ1-1,.,CATSREQGANTEAFF,TGTGCCACCAGCAGGGAACAGGGGGCCAACACTGAAGCTTTCTTT
TRBV15,TRBD1,TRBJ1-2,.,CATSRDLGTGRDYGYTF,TGTGCCACCAGCAGAGATCTGGGGACAGGGAGGGACTATGGCTACACCTTC
TRBV19,.,TRBJ2-3,.,CASTPGAANTQYF,TGTGCCAGTACCCCAGGGGCGGCGAATACGCAGTATTTT
TRBV6-5,.,TRBJ2-7,.,CASSSGWIEQYF,TGTGCCAGCAGTTCTGGGTGGATCGAGCAGTACTTC
TRBV5-6,TRBD2,TRBJ2-1,.,CASSFASGGPSSYNEQFF,TGTGCCAGCAGCTTCGCTAGCGGGGGACCAAGCTCCTACAATGAGCAGTTCTTC
TRBV2,TRBD2,TRBJ2-5,few,CASIGRARETQYF,TGTGCCAGCATCGGGAGGGCGCGAGAGACCCAGTACTTC
TRBV2,.,TRBJ2-3,.,CASYAQGGTDTQYF,TGTGCCAGCTACGCGCAGGGCGGCACAGATACGCAGTATTTT
TRBV28,.,TRBJ2-6,.,CASSPGSSGANVLTF,TGTGCCAGCAGTCCAGGGTCCTCTGGGGCCAACGTCCTGACTTTC
TRBV18,TRBD1,TRBJ2-7,once,CASSRRDSLSSYEQYF,TGTGCCAGCTCACGAAGGGACAGCCTTAGCTCCTACGAGCAGTACTTC
TRBV30,TRBD1,TRBJ1-5,.,CAWSPRGGANQPQHF,TGTGCCTGGAGTCCCAGGGGGGGTGCGAATCAGCCCCAGCATTTT
TRBV5-1,TRBD2,TRBJ2-3,.,CASSLGAGGPSTDTQYF,TGCGCCAGCAGCTTAGGCGCGGGAGGGCCCTCCACAGATACGCAGTATTTT
TRBV6-5,.,TRBJ2-2,.,CASSYSRVSTGELFF,TGTGCCAGCAGTTACTCCAGGGTTAGCACCGGGGAGCTGTTTTTT
TRBV19,.,TRBJ1-2,.,CASTQPGQLIYGYTF,TGTGCCAGTACCCAACCTGGGCAGCTAATCTATGGCTACACCTTC
TRBV7-8,.,TRBJ2-1,.,CASIYRDGFYNEQFF,TGTGCCAGCATTTACCGGGACGGATTCTACAATGAGCAGTTCTTC
TRBV2,TRBD1,TRBJ1-4,.,CASSEEGRGLREKLFF,TGTGCCAGCAGTGAAGAGGGAAGGGGGCTTAGGGAAAAACTGTTTTTT
TRBV27,.,TRBJ1-2,few,CASSLRENYGYTF,TGTGCCAGCAGTTTAAGGGAAAACTATGGCTACACCTTC